This TCR beta chain was captured by sequencing in a study of cytomegalovirus exposure and HLA in healthy donors listed by TCRdb under 2017. Background on the whole study: A later analysis indicated that the 130 or so validation repertoires were generated on the platform also employed for the 700 or so repertoires of the first cohort. The aim of the study was to test whether cataloging public T cell receptors could identify signatures of past pathogen exposure. A separate validation cohort of roughly 130 different subjects was used in addition to the 666-subject first cohort. To predict cytomegalovirus infection status, the study brought together high-throughput TCR immunosequencing, statistical association of individual TCRs with disease status, and machine learning. General conclusions and limits of the study: Subsequent analysis determined that TCRs grouped into clusters in the first cohort also showed a tendency toward co-occurrence across the 120 validation repertoires, and 94% of cluster scores exceeded 0. All 120 or so repertoires were used to score co-occurrence in the validation cohort in a later analysis, because that analysis had no HLA typing for the cohort. In vitro tests confirmed that a few of the cytomegalovirus-associated TCR beta chains recognize cytomegalovirus antigens. While some public TCRs were present in many individuals, most TCR sequences turned up only very rarely across donors. In both the original and validation cohorts, the classifier was reported to diagnose cytomegalovirus status with high specificity and sensitivity. According to the authors, the approach could potentially be generalized to other disease states and immunological phenotypes. The study gave a list of about 170 TCR beta chains associated with cytomegalovirus.

The CDR3 runs 12 amino acids, cysteine and phenylalanine included. Only the CDR3 region is kept as DNA, spanning 36 bases read in frame from base 1. The germline V gene yields MDHEN for CDR1 and SYDVKM for CDR2. The germline ends are 6 bases apart after V is trimmed by 3 bases and J by 3 bases. Comment on this clone: Its specific antigen is unknown. No much larger clonotype is one base removed from it; base qualities were not supplied.

Library preparation employed the immunoSEQ multiplex PCR assay. In the original analysis: A statistical classification framework was developed to diagnose cytomegalovirus status using the catalog of TCR beta chain sequences. TCRdb limited this immuneACCESS table to in-frame rearrangements with V and J called. A share of clones is missing; checked studies link under half to unresolved V genes, and the rest is unexplained. That table is the source of V, J and clone size, and D and trimming were worked out from the DNA. For this sample the table gives 220,000 or so clones, of which 80% to 90% were detected only once. Together, the top ten hold approximately 2% of the sample. The donors belonged to the validation cohort of approximately 130 subjects, which was separate from the approximately 700-subject first cohort.

The receptor was isolated from a woman between 18 and 29 years old in good health and CMV-seropositive. The specimen sequenced was PBMCs. The chain links TRBV28 with TRBJ2-7; no D segment can be confidently identified. The DNA sequence is TGTGCCAGCAGTTTCCCCAGCTACGAGCAGTACTTC. This codes for CASSFPSYEQYF.